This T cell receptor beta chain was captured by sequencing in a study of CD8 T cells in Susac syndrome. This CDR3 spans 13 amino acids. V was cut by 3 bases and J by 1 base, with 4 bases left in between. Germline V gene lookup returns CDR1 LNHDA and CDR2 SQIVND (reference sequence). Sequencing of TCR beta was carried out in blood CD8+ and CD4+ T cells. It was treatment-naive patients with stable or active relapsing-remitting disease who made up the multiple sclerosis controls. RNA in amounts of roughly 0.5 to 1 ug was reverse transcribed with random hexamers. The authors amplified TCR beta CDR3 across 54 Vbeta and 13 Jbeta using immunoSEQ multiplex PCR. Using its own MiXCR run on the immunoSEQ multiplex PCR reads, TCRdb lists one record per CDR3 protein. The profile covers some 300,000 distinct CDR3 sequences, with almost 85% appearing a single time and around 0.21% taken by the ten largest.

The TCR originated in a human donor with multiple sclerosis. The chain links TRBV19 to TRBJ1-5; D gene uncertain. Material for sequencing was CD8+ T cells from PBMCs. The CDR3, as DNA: TGTGCCAGTAGTATGACAAGCAATCAGCCCCAGCATTTT. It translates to CASSMTSNQPQHF.